The entry below gives a single T cell receptor (beta chain) sequence along with its context. This clonotype was picked up many times. The clone's antigen remains unknown. No much larger clone exists at a distance of one base, and base qualities are not known. CDR1 and CDR2 are drawn from the germline V gene (reference sequence): LGHDT, YNNKEL. From cysteine to phenylalanine, the CDR3 is 15 amino acids long. CDR3 DNA is the only sequence kept; it has 45 bases, read in frame from the first base. V loses 0 bases of germline sequence and J loses 8 bases, and the interval between the two ends is 16 bases. This entry comes from a study. Instrument used: Illumina MiSeq. TCRdb applied fastp at Q25 and MiXCR to the public reads, then kept only in-frame beta chains. Every CDR3 protein is listed once, alongside the most common genes and DNA of its rows. This sample gives 5,500 to 7,500 distinct CDR3 sequences in total; 9.5% of them show up just once. The ten largest clones take up 5.4% of the sample.

This receptor was identified in a human donor with rheumatoid arthritis. In this chain, TRBV3-1 is recombined with TRBJ1-2; tentative D gene TRBD1, with 6 bases matching. The sample was CD4+ T cells from synovial fluid. CDR3 loop: CASSQDLLGAGGYTF. The DNA sequence is TGTGCCAGCAGCCAAGATCTTTTGGGGGCTGGAGGCTACACCTTC. When the CDR3 is completed using the reference TRBV3-1 and TRBJ1-2 genes on either side, the full variable domain is DTAVSQTPKYLVTQMGNDKSIKCEQNLGHDTMYWYKQDSKKFLKIMFSYNNKELIINETVPNRFSPKSPDKAHLNLHINSLELGDSAVYFCASSQDLLGAGGYTFGSGTRLTVV.